This section outlines one T cell receptor (beta chain) sequence together with its context. Its antigen is not identified. Measured with immunoSEQ multiplex PCR; TCRdb has only the in-frame clones, and not every one. Among some 100,000 clones listed, approximately 90% were seen once. Between the trimmed V and J ends, which lost 2 bases and 4 bases, there was a span of 11 bases. The germline CDR1 and CDR2 sequences are MNHNS and SASEGT. The CDR3 loop spans 14 amino acids. People who had autoimmune disease history or systemic immunosuppression were excluded. This entry belongs to a study of OX40 agonist ivuxolimab in advanced cancers. Study-level information: With a range of roughly 20 to 80, age averaged approximately 64 years, and roughly 80% were male. The study, taken as a whole, reports: Fewer expanded clones were found on average in CD4+ than in CD8+ T cells. Certain nonresponders likewise exhibited a low normalized T-cell clonal expansion.

The sample consisted of CD4+ or CD8+ T cells sorted from blood, taken in a trial of the OX40 agonist ivuxolimab. This TCR came from an adult with an advanced solid tumor such as melanoma, head and neck, liver or kidney cancer. This chain joins TRBV6-1 and TRBJ1-1, with D perhaps matching TRBD1 (6 bases). The chain's CDR3 is CASSETGLSTEAFF. The CDR3 bases are TGTGCCAGCAGTGAAACAGGGTTGTCCACTGAAGCTTTCTTT.